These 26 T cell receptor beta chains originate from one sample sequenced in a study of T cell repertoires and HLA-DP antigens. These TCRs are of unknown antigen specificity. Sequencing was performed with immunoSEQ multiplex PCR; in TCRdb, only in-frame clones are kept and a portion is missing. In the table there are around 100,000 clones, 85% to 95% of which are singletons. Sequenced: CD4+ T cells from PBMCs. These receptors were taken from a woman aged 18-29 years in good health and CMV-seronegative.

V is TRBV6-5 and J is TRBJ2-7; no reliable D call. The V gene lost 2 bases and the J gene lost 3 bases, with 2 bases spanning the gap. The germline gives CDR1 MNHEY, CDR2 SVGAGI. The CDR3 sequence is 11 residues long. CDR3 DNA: TGTGCCAGCAGTTACGACTACGAGCAGTACTTC. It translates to CASSYDYEQYF.

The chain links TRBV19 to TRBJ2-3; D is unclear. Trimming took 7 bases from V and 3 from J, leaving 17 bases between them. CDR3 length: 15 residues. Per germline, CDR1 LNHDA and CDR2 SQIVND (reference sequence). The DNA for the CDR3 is TGTGCCAGTAATATCCCTATGGGGAAGACAGATACGCAGTATTTT. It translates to CASNIPMGKTDTQYF.

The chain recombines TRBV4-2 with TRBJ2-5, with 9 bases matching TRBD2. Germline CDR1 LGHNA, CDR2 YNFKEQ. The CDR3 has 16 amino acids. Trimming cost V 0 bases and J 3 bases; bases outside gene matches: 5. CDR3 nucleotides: TGTGCCAGCAGCCAAGAGGGCGGGGGGGCTAAAGAGACCCAGTACTTC. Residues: CASSQEGGGAKETQYF.

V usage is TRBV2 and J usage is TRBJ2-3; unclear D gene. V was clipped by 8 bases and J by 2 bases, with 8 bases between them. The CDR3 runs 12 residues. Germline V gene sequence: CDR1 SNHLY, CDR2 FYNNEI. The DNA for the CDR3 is TGTGCCAGCTCGAAACTCACAGATACGCAGTATTTT. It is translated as CASSKLTDTQYF.

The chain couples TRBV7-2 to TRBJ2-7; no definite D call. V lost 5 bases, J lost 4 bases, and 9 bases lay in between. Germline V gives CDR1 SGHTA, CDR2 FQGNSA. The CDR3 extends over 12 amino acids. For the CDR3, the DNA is TGTGCCAGCAGCAGCCACTCGTACGAGCAGTACTTC. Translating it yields CASSSHSYEQYF.

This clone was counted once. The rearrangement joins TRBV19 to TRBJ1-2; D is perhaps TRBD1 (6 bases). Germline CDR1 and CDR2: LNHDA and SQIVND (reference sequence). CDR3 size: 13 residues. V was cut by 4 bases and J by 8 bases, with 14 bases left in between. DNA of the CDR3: TGTGCCAGTAGTACCTTCGGGGGGGGCGGCTACACCTTC. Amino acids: CASSTFGGGGYTF.

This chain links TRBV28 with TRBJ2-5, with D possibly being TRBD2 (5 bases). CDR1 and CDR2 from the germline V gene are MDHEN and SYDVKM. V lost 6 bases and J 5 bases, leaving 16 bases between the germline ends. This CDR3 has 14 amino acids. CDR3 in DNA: TGTGCCAGCAGGGGCTCACGGGGATGGGAGACCCAGTACTTC. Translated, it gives CASRGSRGWETQYF.

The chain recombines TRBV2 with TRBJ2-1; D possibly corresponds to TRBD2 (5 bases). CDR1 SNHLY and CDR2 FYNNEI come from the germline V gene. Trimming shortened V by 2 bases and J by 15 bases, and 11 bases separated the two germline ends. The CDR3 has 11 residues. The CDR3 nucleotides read TGTGCCAGCAGTGAAAAGGTCGAGGGGTTCTTC. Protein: CASSEKVEGFF.

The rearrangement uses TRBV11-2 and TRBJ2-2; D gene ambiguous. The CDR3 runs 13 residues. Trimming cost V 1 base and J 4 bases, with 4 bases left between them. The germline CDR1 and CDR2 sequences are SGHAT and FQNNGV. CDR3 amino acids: CASSLGFTGELFF. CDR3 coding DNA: TGTGCCAGCAGCTTAGGATTCACCGGGGAGCTGTTTTTT. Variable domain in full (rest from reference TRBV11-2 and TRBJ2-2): EAGVAQSPRYKIIEKRQSVAFWCNPISGHATLYWYQQILGQGPKLLIQFQNNGVVDDSQLPKDRFSAERLKGVDSTLKIQPAKLEDSAVYLCASSLGFTGELFFGEGSRLTVL.

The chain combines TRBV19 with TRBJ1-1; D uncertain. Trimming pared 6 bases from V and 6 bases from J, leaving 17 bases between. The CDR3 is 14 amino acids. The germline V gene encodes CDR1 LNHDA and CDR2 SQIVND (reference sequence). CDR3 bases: TGTGCCAGTAGCCTTCAGACGGAGAGGGCTGAAGCTTTCTTT. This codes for CASSLQTERAEAFF.

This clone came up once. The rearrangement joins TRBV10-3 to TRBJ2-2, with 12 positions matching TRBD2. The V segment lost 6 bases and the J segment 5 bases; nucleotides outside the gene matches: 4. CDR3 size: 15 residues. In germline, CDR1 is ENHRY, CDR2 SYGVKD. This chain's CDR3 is CAIRDLAGGTGELFF. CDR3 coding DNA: TGTGCCATCAGAGACCTAGCGGGGGGGACCGGGGAGCTGTTTTTT.

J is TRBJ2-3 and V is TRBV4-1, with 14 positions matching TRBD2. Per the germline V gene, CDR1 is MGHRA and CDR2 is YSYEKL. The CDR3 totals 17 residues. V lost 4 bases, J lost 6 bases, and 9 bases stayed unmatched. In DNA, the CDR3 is TGCGCCAGCAGCCCCATGACTAGCGGGGGGGCCCGGGATACGCAGTATTTT. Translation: CASSPMTSGGARDTQYF.

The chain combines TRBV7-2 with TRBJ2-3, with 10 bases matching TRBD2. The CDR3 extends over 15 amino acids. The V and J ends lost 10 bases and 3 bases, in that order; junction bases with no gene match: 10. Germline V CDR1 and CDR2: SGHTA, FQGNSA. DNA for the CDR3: TGTGCCACCCAGCCGGAACTAGCGGGGACAGATACGCAGTATTTT. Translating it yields CATQPELAGTDTQYF. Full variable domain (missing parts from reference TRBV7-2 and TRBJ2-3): GAGVSQSPSNKVTEKGKDVELRCDPISGHTALYWYRQSLGQGLEFLIYFQGNSAPDKSGLPSDRFSAERTGGSVSTLTIQRTQQEDSAVYLCATQPELAGTDTQYFGPGTRLTVL.

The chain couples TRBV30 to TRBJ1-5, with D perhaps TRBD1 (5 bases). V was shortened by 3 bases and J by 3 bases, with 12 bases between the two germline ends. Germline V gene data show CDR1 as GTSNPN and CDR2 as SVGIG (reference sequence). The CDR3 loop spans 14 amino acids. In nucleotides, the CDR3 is TGTGCCTGGAGCCTGACAGAAATCAATCAGCCCCAGCATTTT. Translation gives CAWSLTEINQPQHF. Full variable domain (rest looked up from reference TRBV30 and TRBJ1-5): SQTIHQWPATLVQPVGSPLSLECTVEGTSNPNLYWYRQAAGRGLQLLFYSVGIGQISSEVPQNLSASRPQDRQFILSSKKLLLSDSGFYLCAWSLTEINQPQHFGDGTRLSIL.

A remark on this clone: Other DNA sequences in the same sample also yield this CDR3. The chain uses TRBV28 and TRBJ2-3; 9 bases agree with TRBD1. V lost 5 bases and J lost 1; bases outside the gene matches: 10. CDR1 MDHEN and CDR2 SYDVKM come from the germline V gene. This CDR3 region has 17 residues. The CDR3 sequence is CASSLPGQGRGTDTQYF. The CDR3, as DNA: TGTGCCAGCAGTCTGCCGGGACAGGGTCGGGGCACAGATACGCAGTATTTT.

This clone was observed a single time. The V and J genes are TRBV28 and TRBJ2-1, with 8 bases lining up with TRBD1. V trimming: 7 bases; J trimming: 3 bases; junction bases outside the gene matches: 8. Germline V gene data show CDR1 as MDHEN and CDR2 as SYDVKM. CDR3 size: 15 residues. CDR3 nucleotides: TGTGCCAGCACCGCACAGGGGGTGAACTACAATGAGCAGTTCTTC. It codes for CASTAQGVNYNEQFF.

In DNA, the CDR3 is TGTGCCAGCAGACTTCTAGCGGGAGCTTACAATGAGCAGTTCTTC. Protein sequence: CASRLLAGAYNEQFF. The chain links TRBV6-6 to TRBJ2-1; TRBD2 aligns across 10 bases. Germline V CDR1 and CDR2: MNHNY, SVGAGI (reference sequence). This CDR3 spans 15 amino acids. V gave up 6 bases and J gave up 4 bases; unmatched junction bases: 6.

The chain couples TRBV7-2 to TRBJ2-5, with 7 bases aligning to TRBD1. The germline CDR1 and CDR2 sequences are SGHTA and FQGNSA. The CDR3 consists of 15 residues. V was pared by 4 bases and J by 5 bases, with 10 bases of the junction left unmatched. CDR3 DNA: TGTGCCAGCAGCTCACAGGGGAAGGGTCTGGAGACCCAGTACTTC. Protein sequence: CASSSQGKGLETQYF.

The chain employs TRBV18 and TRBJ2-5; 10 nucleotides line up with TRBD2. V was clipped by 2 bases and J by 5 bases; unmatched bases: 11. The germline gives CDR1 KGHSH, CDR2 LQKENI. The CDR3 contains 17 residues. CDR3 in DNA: TGTGCCAGCTCACCATGGATTAGCGGGGGGAACATGGAGACCCAGTACTTC. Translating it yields CASSPWISGGNMETQYF.

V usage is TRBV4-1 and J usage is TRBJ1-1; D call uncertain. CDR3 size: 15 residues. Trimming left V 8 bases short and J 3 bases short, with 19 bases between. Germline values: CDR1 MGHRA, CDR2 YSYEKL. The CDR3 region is CASRPMGEKDTEAFF. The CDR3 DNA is TGCGCCAGCCGTCCAATGGGAGAGAAGGACACTGAAGCTTTCTTT.

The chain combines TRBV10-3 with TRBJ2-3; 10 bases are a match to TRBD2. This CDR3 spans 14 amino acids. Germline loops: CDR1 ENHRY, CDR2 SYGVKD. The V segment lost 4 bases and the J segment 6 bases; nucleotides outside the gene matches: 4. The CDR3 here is CAISGTSGEDTQYF. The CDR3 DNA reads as TGTGCCATCAGTGGGACTAGCGGAGAGGATACGCAGTATTTT.

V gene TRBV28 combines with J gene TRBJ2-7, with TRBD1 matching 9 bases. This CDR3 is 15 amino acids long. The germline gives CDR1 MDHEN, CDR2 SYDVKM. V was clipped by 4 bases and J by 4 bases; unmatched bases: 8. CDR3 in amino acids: CASSSQDRGVYEQYF. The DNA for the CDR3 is TGTGCCAGCAGTTCCCAGGACAGGGGCGTTTACGAGCAGTACTTC.

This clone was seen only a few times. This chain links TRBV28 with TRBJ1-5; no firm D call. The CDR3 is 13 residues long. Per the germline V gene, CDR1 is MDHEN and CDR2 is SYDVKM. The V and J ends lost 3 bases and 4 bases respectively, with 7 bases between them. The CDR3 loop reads CASSFSGNQPQHF. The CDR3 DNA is TGTGCCAGCAGTTTTAGCGGGAATCAGCCCCAGCATTTT.

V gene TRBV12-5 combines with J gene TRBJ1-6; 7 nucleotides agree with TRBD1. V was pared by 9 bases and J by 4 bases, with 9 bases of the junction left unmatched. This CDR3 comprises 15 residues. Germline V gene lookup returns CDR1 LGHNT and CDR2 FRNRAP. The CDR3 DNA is TGTGCTAGGGACCCGGGACAGAAATATAATTCACCCCTCCACTTT. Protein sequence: CARDPGQKYNSPLHF.

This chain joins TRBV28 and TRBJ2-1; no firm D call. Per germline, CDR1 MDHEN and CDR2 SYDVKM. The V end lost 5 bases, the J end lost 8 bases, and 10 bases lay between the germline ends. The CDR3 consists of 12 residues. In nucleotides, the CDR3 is TGTGCCAGCAGTCCCCTATGGGATGAGCAGTTCTTC. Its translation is CASSPLWDEQFF.

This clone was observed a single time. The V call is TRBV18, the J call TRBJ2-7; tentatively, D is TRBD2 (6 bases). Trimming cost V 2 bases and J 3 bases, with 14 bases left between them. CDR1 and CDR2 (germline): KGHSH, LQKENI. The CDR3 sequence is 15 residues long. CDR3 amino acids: CASSPTGGKFYEQYF. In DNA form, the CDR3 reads TGTGCCAGCTCACCAACCGGAGGGAAGTTCTACGAGCAGTACTTC.